These 30 T cell receptor beta chains were all obtained from the same sample, sequenced in a study of cytomegalovirus exposure and HLA in healthy donors. In the PCR, 60 Vbeta and 13 Jbeta primers were used. Sequenced by immunoSEQ multiplex PCR; TCRdb stores in-frame clones only, minus some. The sample consists of 150,000 to 180,000 clones, around 80% of them appearing once. Sequencing was done on a sample of PBMCs. The receptor set was obtained from a woman in her thirties or forties in good health and CMV-seropositive.

The CDR3 DNA reads TGTGCCAGCAGTTTATTACAGGGTACCGGGGAGCTGTTTTTT. Translated: CASSLLQGTGELFF. This chain links TRBV28 with TRBJ2-2; D is possibly TRBD1 (6 bases). The V end lost 1 base, the J end lost 5 bases, and 8 bases lay between the germline ends. The CDR3 contains 14 residues. The germline gives CDR1 MDHEN, CDR2 SYDVKM. Using reference TRBV28 and TRBJ2-2 for the parts outside the CDR3, the full variable domain is DVKVTQSSRYLVKRTGEKVFLECVQDMDHENMFWYRQDPGLGLRLIYFSYDVKMKEKGDIPEGYSVSREKKERFSLILESASTNQTSMYLCASSLLQGTGELFFGEGSRLTVL.

This chain's CDR3 is CASSEAIGTGFTIYF. In DNA, the CDR3 is TGTGCCAGCAGTGAAGCCATCGGGACAGGCTTCACCATATATTTT. The V and J genes are TRBV2 and TRBJ1-3; TRBD1 aligns across 8 bases. CDR3 length equals 15 residues. Germline V gene sequence: CDR1 SNHLY, CDR2 FYNNEI. The J segment lost 9 bases and the V segment lost 0 bases, leaving 7 bases of the junction unmatched.

The chain couples TRBV18 to TRBJ2-5; TRBD1 matches 8 bases. Germline V CDR1 and CDR2: KGHSH, LQKENI. V shed 4 bases, J shed 4 bases, and the junction held 14 bases outside the gene matches. This CDR3 has 17 amino acids. CDR3 amino acids: CASSRGTGDPLAETQYF. DNA for the CDR3: TGTGCCAGCTCACGCGGGACAGGAGACCCTCTGGCAGAGACCCAGTACTTC.

The chain joins TRBV27 to TRBJ1-4; 11 nucleotides line up with TRBD1. Trimming took 5 bases from V and 0 from J; bases not matched to a gene: 14. Per the germline V gene, CDR1 is MNHEY and CDR2 is SMNVEV (reference sequence). CDR3 length: 20 residues. This chain's CDR3 is CASSQPLGQGVIATNEKLFF. The CDR3 DNA reads as TGTGCCAGCAGTCAACCGCTGGGACAGGGGGTTATTGCAACTAATGAAAAACTGTTTTTT.

This chain connects TRBV11-2 to TRBJ2-7, with TRBD1 identical over 8 bases. V shed 1 base and J 6 bases; nucleotides not matched to a gene: 8. Germline V gene sequence: CDR1 SGHAT, CDR2 FQNNGV. This CDR3 is built from 15 residues. CDR3 bases: TGTGCCAGCAGCTTAGGGCGCGACAGGGGACGCGAGCAGTACTTC. It specifies CASSLGRDRGREQYF.

J is TRBJ2-1 and V is TRBV7-9; D perhaps matches TRBD2 (5 bases). V shed 4 bases and J shed 2 bases, with 12 bases lying between them. Germline CDR1 reads SEHNR; CDR2 reads FQNEAQ (reference sequence). The CDR3 loop spans 15 amino acids. CDR3 nucleotide sequence: TGTGCCAGCAGCTCCACGGGGTCTACCTACAATGAGCAGTTCTTC. It yields the protein CASSSTGSTYNEQFF.

This clone was found a few times. The chain recombines TRBV6-1 with TRBJ1-5; D might be TRBD1 (5 bases). The CDR3 length is 15 residues. Germline V gene sequence: CDR1 MNHNS, CDR2 SASEGT. Trimming stripped 6 bases from V and 1 base from J, with 13 bases between. Here the CDR3 reads CASRVSGDSNQPQHF. The CDR3 DNA is TGTGCCAGCAGGGTTTCGGGGGACAGCAATCAGCCCCAGCATTTT.

V is TRBV7-9 and J is TRBJ2-3; 7 bases line up with TRBD1. Germline V lookup: CDR1 SEHNR, CDR2 FQNEAQ (reference sequence). The CDR3 is 15 residues long. After removal of 5 bases from V and 1 base from J, the junction contained 6 bases not matched to a gene. This chain's CDR3 is CASSHPDRGTDTQYF. The CDR3 nucleotides are TGTGCCAGCAGCCACCCCGACAGGGGCACAGATACGCAGTATTTT. Looking up the rest from reference TRBV7-9 and TRBJ2-3 gives the full variable domain: DTGVSQNPRHKITKRGQNVTFRCDPISEHNRLYWYRQTLGQGPEFLTYFQNEAQLEKSRLLSDRFSAERPKGSFSTLEIQRTEQGDSAMYLCASSHPDRGTDTQYFGPGTRLTVL.

This clone was detected once. The chain carries TRBV28 and TRBJ2-3, with TRBD2 identical over 8 bases. Germline assignment: CDR1 MDHEN and CDR2 SYDVKM. The CDR3 sequence is 14 residues long. The junction had 7 bases not matched to a gene; V was cut back by 4 bases and J by 7 bases. In nucleotides, the CDR3 is TGTGCCAGCAGTTCCTTAGCGGGGACTCATACGCAGTATTTT. This translates into CASSSLAGTHTQYF.

This clone was recorded only once. The chain carries TRBV28 and TRBJ2-2; 10 bases fit TRBD2. The CDR3 length is 15 residues. V trimming: 2 bases; J trimming: 3 bases; junction bases outside the gene matches: 0. CDR1 MDHEN and CDR2 SYDVKM come from the germline V gene. CDR3 nucleotides: TGTGCCAGCAGTTTAGGGACTAGCGACACCGGGGAGCTGTTTTTT. This codes for CASSLGTSDTGELFF.

The rearrangement uses TRBV5-6 and TRBJ1-2; the D gene is possibly TRBD1 (5 bases). Trimming stripped 2 bases from V and 4 bases from J, with 12 bases between. The germline V gene encodes CDR1 SGHDT and CDR2 YYEEEE. CDR3 size: 14 residues. For the CDR3, the DNA is TGTGCCAGCAGCTTCCGACAGTCGTTCTATGGCTACACCTTC. Residues: CASSFRQSFYGYTF.

The chain joins TRBV2 to TRBJ1-2, with 7 bases matching TRBD1. CDR1 and CDR2 (germline): SNHLY, FYNNEI. The J segment lost 7 bases and the V segment lost 2 bases, leaving 7 bases of the junction unmatched. The CDR3 covers 14 residues. CDR3 DNA sequence: TGTGCCAGCAGTGAACAGGGGGAAGTCTCTGGCTACACCTTC. It yields the protein CASSEQGEVSGYTF.

The table lists this clone with a count of one. CDR3 sequence reads: CASSVDPVSGNTIYF. The CDR3 coding sequence is TGTGCCAGCAGCGTAGATCCGGTCTCTGGAAACACCATATATTTT. The chain carries TRBV9 and TRBJ1-3; no firm D call. Between the trimmed V and J ends, which lost 0 bases and 0 bases, there was a span of 7 bases. Germline V CDR1 and CDR2: SGDLS, YYNGEE. The CDR3 extends over 15 amino acids.

This clone has more than one count but fewer than ten. The chain links TRBV11-2 to TRBJ1-4; no clear D. The CDR3 covers 18 residues. Germline V lookup: CDR1 SGHAT, CDR2 FQNNGV. Trimming removed 5 bases from V and 0 bases from J, with 19 bases in between. The CDR3 region is CASSLPLGEKATNEKLFF. CDR3 DNA sequence: TGTGCCAGCAGCCTCCCCCTCGGGGAAAAGGCAACTAATGAAAAACTGTTTTTT.

V usage is TRBV30 and J usage is TRBJ1-2, with 11 bases fitting TRBD1. CDR3 length: 14 residues. The germline gives CDR1 GTSNPN, CDR2 SVGIG (reference sequence). V dropped 2 bases and J dropped 4; count of bases not matched to a gene: 3. The CDR3 DNA reads TGTGCCTGGAGTTATGGACAGGGGGCCTATGGCTACACCTTC. Its protein product is CAWSYGQGAYGYTF.

This clone was counted between two and nine times. Other DNA variants within this sample encode the same CDR3. The chain carries TRBV5-1 and TRBJ2-3; D ambiguous. Germline CDR1 SGHRS, CDR2 YFSETQ. The CDR3 runs to 13 residues. Trimming left V 0 bases short and J 1 base short, with 3 bases between. The CDR3 DNA is TGCGCCAGCAGCTTGGCGGGCACAGATACGCAGTATTTT. Residues: CASSLAGTDTQYF.

The V gene is TRBV5-1, the J gene TRBJ2-3, with 11 bases identical to TRBD2. V shed 6 bases and J 2 bases; nucleotides not matched to a gene: 2. The germline V gene encodes CDR1 SGHRS and CDR2 YFSETQ. CDR3 length equals 14 residues. DNA of the CDR3: TGCGCCAGCAAACTAGCGGGAGTCACAGATACGCAGTATTTT. Translating gives CASKLAGVTDTQYF.

The rearrangement links TRBV6-1 to TRBJ1-2, with 8 positions matching TRBD1. Trimming took 6 bases from V and 2 from J; bases not matched to a gene: 5. The CDR3 contains 14 residues. Germline CDR1 MNHNS, CDR2 SASEGT. This chain's CDR3 is CASSTGTGNYGYTF. Written as DNA, the CDR3 is TGTGCCAGCAGCACAGGGACAGGAAACTATGGCTACACCTTC.

This clone has just one count. The limits of the CDR3 on the DNA are not certain, so only TCRdb's listed CDR3 is given. The CDR3 reads CASSTSGQVSGELFF. This chain connects TRBV27 to TRBJ2-2; the table's D call, TRBD1, has no DNA check behind it. CDR1 is MNHEY, CDR2 SMNVEV, per germline (reference sequence). The CDR3 extends over 15 residues, inclusive of both ends.

This chain joins TRBV7-3 and TRBJ2-1, with D tentatively TRBD1 (5 bases). V dropped 8 bases and J dropped 5 bases, with 19 bases sitting between them. The CDR3 is 15 amino acids. Germline loops: CDR1 SGHTA, CDR2 FQGTGA. CDR3 in amino acids: CASASGRTLDNEQFF. The CDR3 region has the DNA TGTGCCAGCGCCTCAGGTAGGACACTCGACAATGAGCAGTTCTTC.

The chain has TRBV10-2 and TRBJ2-7; TRBD1 matches 7 bases. The trim removed 4 bases at V and 0 bases at J, leaving 6 bases unmatched. There are 15 residues in the CDR3. CDR1 is WSHSY, CDR2 SAAADI, per germline. In DNA, the CDR3 is TGCGCCAGCAGTGGTAGGACAGGTATCTCCTACGAGCAGTACTTC. Its translation is CASSGRTGISYEQYF.

The V call is TRBV5-1, the J call TRBJ2-1; 10 bases agree with TRBD2. The CDR3 extends over 18 amino acids. CDR1 SGHRS and CDR2 YFSETQ come from the germline V gene. J was trimmed by 5 bases and V by 0 bases; bases with no gene match: 11. The CDR3 sequence is CASSLAWASGSKNNEQFF. The DNA for the CDR3 is TGCGCCAGCAGCTTGGCCTGGGCTAGCGGGAGTAAGAACAATGAGCAGTTCTTC.

This chain connects TRBV28 to TRBJ1-2; no clear D gene. V lost 6 bases to trimming and J lost 7 bases, with 15 bases between them. The CDR3 is made up of 13 amino acids. Germline values: CDR1 MDHEN, CDR2 SYDVKM. The CDR3 spells CASSLLLGAGYTF. The CDR3, as DNA: TGTGCCAGCAGCCTCCTCTTGGGCGCTGGCTACACCTTC.

The V gene is TRBV2, the J gene TRBJ2-3; 9 bases fit TRBD2. The CDR3 is made up of 14 amino acids. V shed 5 bases, J shed 3 bases, and the junction held 3 bases outside the gene matches. Germline CDR1 and CDR2: SNHLY and FYNNEI. The chain's CDR3 is CASSYSGSTDTQYF. CDR3 sequence (DNA): TGTGCCAGCAGTTATAGCGGGAGTACAGATACGCAGTATTTT.

The rearrangement links TRBV11-3 to TRBJ2-3; TRBD2 aligns across 11 bases. Germline V gives CDR1 SGHNT, CDR2 YENEEA. The length of the CDR3 is 15 residues. The V and J ends lost 5 bases and 3 bases, in that order; junction bases with no gene match: 4. The CDR3 DNA sequence: TGTGCCAGCAGCCCGCGGACTAGCGGGACAGATACGCAGTATTTT. Its protein is CASSPRTSGTDTQYF. The full variable domain, its missing parts supplied by reference TRBV11-3 and TRBJ2-3, is EAGVVQSPRYKIIEKKQPVAFWCNPISGHNTLYWYLQNLGQGPELLIRYENEEAVDDSQLPKDRFSAERLKGVDSTLKIQPAELGDSAVYLCASSPRTSGTDTQYFGPGTRLTVL.

The gene calls are TRBV18 and TRBJ2-1, with a possible D match to TRBD1 (6 bases). Germline CDR1 KGHSH, CDR2 LQKENI. CDR3 size: 17 residues. Trimming took off 2 bases at V and 0 bases at J, with 14 bases between the two ends. The chain's CDR3 is CASSPARQAFSYNEQFF. Written as DNA, the CDR3 is TGTGCCAGCTCACCAGCCAGACAGGCCTTCTCCTACAATGAGCAGTTCTTC.

This sequence joins TRBV5-1 and TRBJ2-7; 15 nucleotides match TRBD2. V shed 3 bases, J shed 4 bases, and the junction held 8 bases outside the gene matches. The CDR3 is 17 amino acids. Germline assignment: CDR1 SGHRS and CDR2 YFSETQ. CDR3 sequence: CASSSGLAGGPRYEQYF. Here the CDR3 DNA reads TGCGCCAGCAGCTCAGGACTAGCGGGAGGGCCTAGGTACGAGCAGTACTTC.

V gene TRBV19 combines with J gene TRBJ1-3; no firm D call. The CDR3 is 12 amino acids. Trimming removed 10 bases at V and 4 bases at J, with 11 bases between. The germline V gene encodes CDR1 LNHDA and CDR2 SQIVND (reference sequence). CDR3 DNA sequence: TGTGCCACAGGAAGTGGGGGAAACACCATATATTTT. Translated, it gives CATGSGGNTIYF.

This rearrangement joins TRBV6-6 to TRBJ1-5; no clear D gene. The CDR3 sequence is 14 residues long. Germline V CDR1 and CDR2: MNHNY, SVGAGI (reference sequence). V dropped 0 bases and J dropped 4 bases, with 7 bases sitting between them. CDR3 protein: CASSYSPGNQPQHF. The CDR3 nucleotides are TGTGCCAGCAGTTACTCCCCAGGAAATCAGCCCCAGCATTTT.

This clone was detected a few times. This chain connects TRBV11-3 to TRBJ2-7, with TRBD2 identical over 14 bases. V was clipped by 0 bases and J by 3 bases; unmatched bases: 7. There are 18 residues in the CDR3. The germline gives CDR1 SGHNT, CDR2 YENEEA. CDR3 DNA sequence: TGTGCCAGCAGCTTAGAGAGGGGAGGGACTAGCGGGAGCTACGAGCAGTACTTC. As protein: CASSLERGGTSGSYEQYF.